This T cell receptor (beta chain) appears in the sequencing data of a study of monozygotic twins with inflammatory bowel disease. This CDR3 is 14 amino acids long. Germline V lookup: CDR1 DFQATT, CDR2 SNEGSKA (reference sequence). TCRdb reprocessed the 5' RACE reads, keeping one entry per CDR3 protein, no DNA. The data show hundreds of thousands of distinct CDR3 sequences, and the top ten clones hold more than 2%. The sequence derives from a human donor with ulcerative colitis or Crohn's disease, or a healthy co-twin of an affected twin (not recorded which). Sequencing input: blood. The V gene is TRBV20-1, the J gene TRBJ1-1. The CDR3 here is CSASKTLTATEAFF.